The clone carrying this TCR beta chain has only a few counts. This entry belongs to a study of blood T cell repertoires in COVID-19. Background on the study: Sites in the United States, Italy and Spain provided acute and convalescent COVID-19 samples. Nucleic acid was either cDNA or gDNA, and it came from T cells, B-cell-depleted T cells, or PBMCs.

V dropped 1 base and J dropped 2; count of bases not matched to a gene: 5. Looked up from germline, CDR1 is MGHRA and CDR2 is YSYEKL. This CDR3 has 15 residues. Authors' methods: For nucleated cells, counts were estimated from reference gene primer amplification. TCRdb keeps only in-frame clones here, not all; method: immunoSEQ multiplex PCR. The V and J calls and clone size were taken over from that table, and D and trimming were inferred from the DNA. The sample shows 29,000 or so clones, about 88% of them seen only once. This rearrangement joins TRBV4-1 to TRBJ2-7; 7 bases are shared with TRBD1. Sequenced material: peripheral blood. The source is a human donor in a cohort sampled during active COVID-19. In DNA, the CDR3 is TGCGCCAGCAGCCAAGGGACAGGTTCTCCCTACGAGCAGTACTTC. Its protein is CASSQGTGSPYEQYF.